This T cell receptor beta chain was found in a study of blood T cell repertoires in COVID-19. The protocol was immunoSEQ multiplex PCR, while the TCRdb copy is restricted to in-frame clones and leaves out a portion. The sample yields tens of thousands of clones, about nine tenths seen once. There are many counts of this clone. Germline-derived CDR1 and CDR2 are GTSNPN and SVGIG (reference sequence). V was pared by 0 bases and J by 8 bases, with 14 bases between. The CDR3 length is 15 residues. The TCR originated in a man in his 60s with COVID-19, enrolled during active disease. This chain uses TRBV30 with TRBJ1-6; D unresolved. Sequenced sample: peripheral blood. CDR3 coding DNA: TGTGCCTGGAGTGTATCGGGGATATGGGATTCACCCCTCCACTTT. Translation gives CAWSVSGIWDSPLHF.